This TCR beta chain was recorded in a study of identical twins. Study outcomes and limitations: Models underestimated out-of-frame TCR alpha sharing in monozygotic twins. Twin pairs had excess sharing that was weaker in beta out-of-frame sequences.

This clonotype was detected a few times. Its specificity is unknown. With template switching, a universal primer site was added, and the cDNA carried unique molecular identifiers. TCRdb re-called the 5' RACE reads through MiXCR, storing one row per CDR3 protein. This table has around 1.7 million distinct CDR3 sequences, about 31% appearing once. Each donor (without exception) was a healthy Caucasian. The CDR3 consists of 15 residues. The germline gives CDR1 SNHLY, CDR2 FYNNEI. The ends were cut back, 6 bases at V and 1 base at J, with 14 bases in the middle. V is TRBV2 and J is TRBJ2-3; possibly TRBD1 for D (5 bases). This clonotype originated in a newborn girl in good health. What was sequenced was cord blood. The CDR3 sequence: CASRAGMSRTDTQYF. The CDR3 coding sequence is TGTGCCAGCAGGGCAGGGATGTCTCGCACAGATACGCAGTATTTT.